This T cell receptor beta chain was sequenced in a study of T cells in Graves' hyperthyroidism and ophthalmopathy. Patients with uncontrolled infections, other autoimmune diseases, pregnancy or lactation were excluded. Clinicians diagnosed patients from clinical symptoms, serum thyroxine and TRAb, thyroid ultrasound and orbital computed tomography. Whole-study results and caveats: A 13 V-J signature model discriminated ophthalmopathy versus stable hyperthyroidism. Blood also showed most of the thyroid clonotypes that were expanded above 0.001.

Many counts were recorded for this clonotype. The antigen remains unidentified. Trimming pared 4 bases from V and 6 bases from J, leaving 13 bases between. Per the germline V gene, CDR1 is SEHNR and CDR2 is FQNEAQ (reference sequence). This CDR3 has 13 amino acids. The source material, RNA transcripts, was used to amplify TCR beta CDR3 regions. HTBI primers were the set used in a first-round RT-PCR of the TCR CDR3. Using its own MiXCR run on the multiplex PCR reads, TCRdb lists one record per CDR3 protein. The repertoire has approximately 590,000 distinct CDR3 sequences, more than 15% of them found once; the top ten carry approximately 7.4%.

This chain uses TRBV7-9 with TRBJ2-7; TRBD2 is a possible D gene (6 bases). The receptor's source is a woman in her 30s with Graves' hyperthyroidism. Sequencing input: blood. The CDR3 nucleotides are TGTGCCAGCAGCTCGATGGAGGGATCCGAGCAGTACTTC. Its translation is CASSSMEGSEQYF.